Following are 29 T cell receptor beta chains from one sample sequenced in a study of regulatory T cells in long-lasting Graves disease. Relying on iRepertoire HTBI primers and Arm-PCR of CDR3 regions, the team built TCR beta libraries. TCRdb redid the calling of the multiplex PCR reads with MiXCR, one entry per CDR3 protein. The table shows 400,000 to 500,000 distinct CDR3 sequences, with 20% to 25% occurring only once. The time point: persistent/refractory GD, antithyroid drugs over 5 years with positive TRAb. Preparation of the TCR library used RNA extracted from PBMCs. The source material was peripheral blood mononuclear cells (PBMCs), sampled when the disease was refractory, from a patient treated with antithyroid drugs. These receptors were obtained from a female donor with Graves disease.

This chain links TRBV7-2 with TRBJ2-7; D unclear. This CDR3 is 14 amino acids long. Germline V gene data show CDR1 as SGHTA and CDR2 as FQGNSA. Trimming removed 1 base at V and 2 bases at J, with 9 bases between. In DNA form, the CDR3 reads TGTGCCAGCAGCTTAGTTGCTAATACCTACGAGCAGTACTTC. It codes for CASSLVANTYEQYF.

On this clonotype: A read error may produce the germline difference seen at one junction end. This chain connects TRBV19 to TRBJ1-5, with a weak D call TRBD1 (5 bases). The CDR3 extends over 13 amino acids. CDR1 is LNHDA, CDR2 SQIVND, per germline (reference sequence). The chain's CDR3 is CASSQGYNRPQHF. The CDR3 coding sequence is TGTGCCAGTAGCCAGGGATACAATCGGCCCCAGCATTTT.

Points on this clonotype: This may come from a read error, since a much larger clone is one base off. V gene TRBV14 combines with J gene TRBJ2-5; the D is unclear. Germline V gene data show CDR1 as SGHDN and CDR2 as FVKESK. The CDR3 totals 15 residues. CDR3 region: CASSQDGRIQETQCF. As DNA, the CDR3 is TGTGCCAGCAGCCAAGACGGGCGCATACAAGAGACCCAGTGCTTC.

There are many counts of this clonotype. The V and J genes are TRBV2 and TRBJ2-7; D remains ambiguous. The CDR3 has 14 amino acids. Germline V gene data show CDR1 as SNHLY and CDR2 as FYNNEI. The V gene lost 3 bases and the J gene lost 1 base, with 10 bases spanning the gap. CDR3 sequence (DNA): TGTGCCAGCAGTGAGGGTATACCATCCTACGAGCAGTACTTC. It encodes CASSEGIPSYEQYF.

In this sample, this clonotype turned up a few times. V gene TRBV6-5 combines with J gene TRBJ2-7; TRBD1 aligns across 7 bases. Germline V gene sequence: CDR1 MNHEY, CDR2 SVGAGI. The length of the CDR3 is 15 residues. The ends lost 0 bases at V and 6 bases at J; junction bases unmatched: 8. CDR3 amino acids: CASSYSTATGREQYF. CDR3 in DNA: TGTGCCAGCAGTTACTCAACAGCGACAGGGCGCGAGCAGTACTTC.

The genes are TRBV20-1 and TRBJ2-5; a weak D match, TRBD2 (6 bases). V lost 6 bases, J lost 4 bases, and 21 bases lay in between. This CDR3 spans 15 amino acids. In germline, CDR1 is DFQATT, CDR2 SNEGSKA (reference sequence). This CDR3 reads CSAGTVTTRGETQYF. The CDR3 coding sequence is TGCAGTGCAGGCACAGTGACGACTAGGGGAGAGACCCAGTACTTC.

This clonotype was picked up many times. The rearrangement uses TRBV28 and TRBJ1-5; D unclear. V lost 3 bases and J lost 9, with 9 bases in between. The CDR3 consists of 12 residues. Germline V gene data show CDR1 as MDHEN and CDR2 as SYDVKM. CDR3 protein: CASSLTDRPQHF. Written as DNA, the CDR3 is TGTGCCAGCAGTTTGACGGACCGGCCCCAGCATTTT. The variable domain in full, with the rest retrieved from reference TRBV28 and TRBJ1-5, is DVKVTQSSRYLVKRTGEKVFLECVQDMDHENMFWYRQDPGLGLRLIYFSYDVKMKEKGDIPEGYSVSREKKERFSLILESASTNQTSMYLCASSLTDRPQHFGDGTRLSIL.

A few counts support this clonotype. The chain has TRBV24-1 and TRBJ2-2; 10 bases line up with TRBD1. CDR1 KGHDR and CDR2 SFDVKD come from the germline V gene. The CDR3 has 17 residues. Germline trimming cut 4 bases from V and 6 bases from J; bases unmatched to any gene: 10. The CDR3: CATSDYPGTGVSGELFF. The CDR3 coding sequence is TGTGCCACCAGTGACTACCCCGGGACAGGGGTGTCCGGGGAGCTGTTTTTT.

This clonotype came up many times. The gene calls are TRBV20-1 and TRBJ1-5; D is undetermined. Trimming pared 1 base from V and 3 bases from J, leaving 7 bases between. This CDR3 contains 13 residues. Germline-derived CDR1 and CDR2 are DFQATT and SNEGSKA (reference sequence). CDR3 nucleotides: TGCAGTGCTAGAGGGGGTCTCAATCAGCCCCAGCATTTT. Translation gives CSARGGLNQPQHF.

This clonotype occurred a few times. The rearrangement links TRBV5-1 to TRBJ2-7, with 9 nucleotides matching TRBD1. Germline V gene lookup returns CDR1 SGHRS and CDR2 YFSETQ. The length of the CDR3 is 13 residues. Trimming removed 4 bases from V and 5 bases from J; junction bases left unmatched: 4. CDR3 DNA: TGCGCCAGCAGCCCGGACAGGGGCCACGAGCAGTACTTC. Translating gives CASSPDRGHEQYF.

The rearrangement joins TRBV6-2 or TRBV6-3 to TRBJ2-3, with 7 bases lining up with TRBD2. Germline values: CDR1 MNHEY, CDR2 SVGEGT. The CDR3 runs 17 residues. V gave up 2 bases and J gave up 5 bases; unmatched junction bases: 13. The CDR3 spells CASSYPLGAGEEDTQYF. CDR3 sequence (DNA): TGTGCCAGCAGTTACCCCCTTGGGGCGGGAGAAGAAGATACGCAGTATTTT.

The CDR3 coding sequence is TGTGCCAGCGAGGCCTTCGGGACGGATAATTCACCCCTCCACTTT. Translation gives CASEAFGTDNSPLHF. This chain joins TRBV19 and TRBJ1-6; a weak D match, TRBD1 (5 bases). Germline CDR1 LNHDA, CDR2 SQIVND (reference sequence). The ends were cut back, 9 bases at V and 5 bases at J, with 17 bases in the middle. The CDR3 sequence is 15 residues long.

At least ten counts were recorded for this clonotype. V usage is TRBV15 and J usage is TRBJ2-5; 13 nucleotides align to TRBD2. The CDR3 spans 19 residues. Looked up from germline, CDR1 is LNHNV and CDR2 is YYDKDF (reference sequence). With 4 bases clipped from V and 7 bases from J, the junction kept 18 bases outside the gene matches. The CDR3 DNA reads as TGTGCCACCAGCACCAGCCGACTAGCGGGAGGTCCAAGCAGAGGGACCCAGTACTTC. This translates into CATSTSRLAGGPSRGTQYF. Based on the CDR3 plus reference TRBV15 and TRBJ2-5, the full variable domain is DAMVIQNPRYQVTQFGKPVTLSCSQTLNHNVMYWYQQKSSQAPKLLFHYYDKDFNNEADTPDNFQSRRPNTSFCFLDIRSPGLGDTAMYLCATSTSRLAGGPSRGTQYFGPGTRLLVL.

This clonotype was counted ten times or more. The J gene is TRBJ1-5, the V gene TRBV28; 7 bases are shared with TRBD1. J lost 7 bases, V lost 5 bases, and 8 bases had no gene match. Per germline, CDR1 MDHEN and CDR2 SYDVKM. The CDR3 is 14 residues long. In nucleotides, the CDR3 is TGTGCCAGCAGTGAACAGGGGCGGCGACAGCCCCAGCATTTT. It encodes CASSEQGRRQPQHF.

This clonotype showed up just once. The CDR3 end shows no conserved phenylalanine or tryptophan, and so a read error is likely. The chain uses TRBV29-1 and TRBJ1-2; 8 bases line up with TRBD1. Trimming cost V 5 bases and J 1 base; bases outside gene matches: 6. Germline assignment: CDR1 SQVTM and CDR2 ANQGSEA. CDR3 length: 14 amino acids. CDR3 sequence: CSVLDREFNYGYTI. CDR3 DNA sequence: TGCAGCGTTCTGGACAGGGAGTTTAACTATGGCTACACCATC.

This clonotype was seen only a few times. This chain uses TRBV29-1 with TRBJ2-7; D gene uncertain. This CDR3 comprises 12 residues. Trimming cost V 3 bases and J 6 bases, with 12 bases left between them. Germline CDR1 is SQVTM and CDR2 is ANQGSEA. The CDR3 nucleotides are TGCAGCGTTGACAGCTTTGGGCGCGAGCAGTACTTC. Translated: CSVDSFGREQYF.

This chain joins TRBV7-8 and TRBJ2-1; 9 nucleotides agree with TRBD1. Germline V gives CDR1 SGHVS, CDR2 FQNEAQ. There are 17 residues in the CDR3. The J segment lost 2 bases and the V segment lost 3 bases, leaving 8 bases of the junction unmatched. The CDR3 DNA follows: TGTGCCAGCAGCTTTTTCTTCGGGACAGGGACCTACAATGAGCAGTTCTTC. It yields the protein CASSFFFGTGTYNEQFF.

Of note for this clonotype: A far larger clone is only one base removed, so a read error is likely. The rearrangement joins TRBV11-2 to TRBJ1-5; D is undetermined. The length of the CDR3 is 13 residues. Germline V gene data show CDR1 as SGHAT and CDR2 as FQNNGV. CDR3 in amino acids: CAGSLGDNQPQHF. The CDR3 nucleotides read TGTGCCGGCAGCTTAGGCGATAATCAGCCCCAGCATTTT.

There are a few counts of this clonotype. A read error is possible here, since a much larger clone lies one base away. The gene calls are TRBV28 and TRBJ1-2; D is unclear. The CDR3 covers 13 residues. Germline V gene data show CDR1 as MDHEN and CDR2 as SYDVKM. CDR3 DNA: TGTGCCAGCAGTGAAGGCAGCCACTATGGCCACACCTTC. This gives the protein CASSEGSHYGHTF.

This clonotype has ten or more counts. The chain joins TRBV28 to TRBJ2-5; 9 nucleotides align to TRBD2. The CDR3 runs to 14 residues. Germline CDR1 and CDR2: MDHEN and SYDVKM. V dropped 3 bases and J dropped 5; count of bases not matched to a gene: 4. The CDR3, as DNA: TGTGCCAGCAGTTTCCAGCGGGGGGCGGAGACCCAGTACTTC. It yields the protein CASSFQRGAETQYF.

This clonotype was observed many times. The chain is built from TRBV28 and TRBJ2-5; the D is unclear. CDR3 length: 12 residues. CDR1 and CDR2 from the germline V gene are MDHEN and SYDVKM. V was pared by 3 bases and J by 5 bases, with 7 bases between. The CDR3 nucleotides read TGTGCCAGCAGTTTCGGATGGGAGACCCAGTACTTC. Translating gives CASSFGWETQYF.

This clonotype was seen ten or more times. The chain links TRBV11-3 to TRBJ2-7; the D gene is possibly TRBD1 (5 bases). Deletions cut 0 bases from V and 2 bases from J, with 8 bases between. This CDR3 region has 14 residues. Per the germline V gene, CDR1 is SGHNT and CDR2 is YENEEA. The CDR3 sequence: CASSLEGAAYEQYF. CDR3 coding DNA: TGTGCCAGCAGCTTAGAAGGGGCAGCCTACGAGCAGTACTTC.

This clonotype was counted a few times. V gene TRBV6-1 combines with J gene TRBJ1-4; TRBD1 aligns across 9 bases. Germline CDR1 reads MNHNS; CDR2 reads SASEGT. V dropped 6 bases and J dropped 0; count of bases not matched to a gene: 8. This CDR3 is 17 amino acids long. CDR3 DNA sequence: TGTGCCAGCAGGATGGACAGGGGAGTAACAACTAATGAAAAACTGTTTTTT. It translates to CASRMDRGVTTNEKLFF.

The sample holds many counts of this clonotype. This chain connects TRBV7-2 to TRBJ1-4; D is ambiguous. The CDR3 consists of 15 residues. V lost 4 bases, J lost 10 bases, and 19 bases lay in between. Per the germline V gene, CDR1 is SGHTA and CDR2 is FQGNSA. As DNA, the CDR3 is TGTGCCAGCAGCTCTTCGGGCCGGAGTGAGGCAAAACTGTTTTTT. Protein: CASSSSGRSEAKLFF.

This clonotype was counted ten times or more. The chain carries TRBV28 and TRBJ1-4, with D uncertain. V was pared by 3 bases and J by 5 bases, with 7 bases between. The germline gives CDR1 MDHEN, CDR2 SYDVKM. The CDR3 spans 13 residues. The CDR3 sequence: CASSFAPNEKLFF. The CDR3 nucleotides are TGTGCCAGCAGTTTCGCACCGAATGAAAAACTGTTTTTT.

In its sample, this clonotype was seen a few times. The chain joins TRBV9 to TRBJ1-2; 7 nucleotides match TRBD1. Trimming cost V 4 bases and J 4 bases; bases outside gene matches: 13. Germline-derived CDR1 and CDR2 are SGDLS and YYNGEE. The length of the CDR3 is 16 residues. The CDR3 spells CASSSDGDSESYGYTF. The CDR3 DNA reads TGTGCCAGCAGCTCAGACGGGGACAGCGAGAGCTATGGCTACACCTTC.

Ten or more counts support this clonotype. J is TRBJ2-5 and V is TRBV20-1, with 9 bases that match TRBD2. Germline loops: CDR1 DFQATT, CDR2 SNEGSKA (reference sequence). The CDR3 spans 14 residues. J was trimmed by 1 base and V by 6 bases; bases with no gene match: 6. The DNA for the CDR3 is TGCAGTGCAGATAGCGGGGGTCCCCAAGAGACCCAGTACTTC. Its translation is CSADSGGPQETQYF.

This clonotype was recorded at least ten times. The rearrangement joins TRBV10-3 to TRBJ2-7; tentatively, D is TRBD1 (5 bases). Per the germline V gene, CDR1 is ENHRY and CDR2 is SYGVKD. This CDR3 is 10 amino acids long. The V end lost 11 bases, the J end lost 2 bases, and 7 bases lay between the germline ends. CDR3 protein: CADSTYEQYF. DNA of the CDR3: TGTGCCGACAGTACCTACGAGCAGTACTTC.

J is TRBJ2-7 and V is TRBV20-1; D might be TRBD1 (6 bases). CDR3 size: 14 residues. Trimming took off 3 bases at V and 3 bases at J, with 15 bases between the two ends. CDR1 DFQATT and CDR2 SNEGSKA come from the germline V gene (reference sequence). CDR3 residues: CSARGTMELYEQYF. The CDR3 DNA is TGCAGTGCTAGGGGGACAATGGAACTCTACGAGCAGTACTTC.